The clone carrying this T cell receptor (beta chain) was seen repeatedly, ten times or more. This sample is part of a study of patients and donors after allogeneic stem cell transplantation. MiXCR was run by TCRdb on the RT-PCR reads, yielding one entry per CDR3 protein. Of about 24,000 distinct CDR3 sequences detected, approximately 39% appear once; the ten largest clones hold more than 60%. The sequence was obtained from a human donor who was either an allogeneic HSCT recipient or a stem cell or donor lymphocyte infusion donor (not recorded which). It is not recorded whose cells these are; they may come from a transplant donor. What was sequenced was blood, either unsorted or a sorted T cell fraction (not recorded which).

DNA for the CDR3: TGTGCCAGCAGCCCTTTGTCTGAAGCTTTCTTT. This sequence encodes CASSPLSEAFF. The chain links TRBV12-3 or TRBV12-4 to TRBJ1-1; D unclear. The V end lost 6 bases, the J end lost 6 bases, and 8 bases lay between the germline ends. The CDR3 has 11 residues.